A selection of T cell receptor beta chains follows, all from one sample in a study of neurological immune-mediated disorders. TCRdb processed the 5' RACE reads anew with MiXCR; each CDR3 protein has one entry. Of around 71,000 distinct CDR3 sequences listed, roughly 15% were seen once; the top ten hold 4.6%. The specimen was PBMCs. These receptor sequences come from a female donor with HTLV-1-associated myelopathy (HAM/TSP). CDR3s include the opening cysteine and the closing phenylalanine or tryptophan. Each record gives: CDR3 DNA, CDR3 protein, clone size, D gene, V gene, J gene. The D gene is left open where the match is weak. Clone size is not always given. Where it is, it says once, few, many or a class for expanded clones.

cdr3_nt: TGTGCCAGTAGGCGGACAGGGGATTCACCCCTCCACTTT
cdr3_aa: CASRRTGDSPLHF
clone_size: few
d_call: TRBD1
v_call: TRBV19
j_call: TRBJ1-6

cdr3_nt: TGTGCCAGCAGCTCCCCCCGGGAGACCCAGTACTTC
cdr3_aa: CASSSPRETQYF
clone_size: many
d_call: -
v_call: TRBV9
j_call: TRBJ2-5

cdr3_nt: TGTGCCAGCAGCGTAGTGGGCGGGGGGCTTTACGAGCAGTACTTC
cdr3_aa: CASSVVGGGLYEQYF
clone_size: -
d_call: TRBD2
v_call: TRBV9
j_call: TRBJ2-7

cdr3_nt: TGCAGTGCTTCTAGCGGGGGCCCGTCCGGGAATACGCAGTATTTT
cdr3_aa: CSASSGGPSGNTQYF
clone_size: -
d_call: TRBD2
v_call: TRBV20-1
j_call: TRBJ2-3

cdr3_nt: TGTGCCAGCAGCTTGTCTGGGACAACCTACGAGCAGTACTTC
cdr3_aa: CASSLSGTTYEQYF
clone_size: many
d_call: -
v_call: TRBV5-6
j_call: TRBJ2-7

cdr3_nt: TGTGCCAGCAGCCAAGATCTTGGGACAATACTAAGAGGGGCAGATACGCAGTATTTT
cdr3_aa: CASSQDLGTILRGADTQYF
clone_size: -
d_call: -
v_call: TRBV14
j_call: TRBJ2-3

cdr3_nt: TGCGCCAGCAGCTTCTGGACAGGGGATCAAGATTCACCCCTCCACTTT
cdr3_aa: CASSFWTGDQDSPLHF
clone_size: many
d_call: TRBD1
v_call: TRBV5-1
j_call: TRBJ1-6

cdr3_nt: TGCGCCAGCACCTCGGGGCTAGCGGGGGGGAATGAGCAGTTCTTC
cdr3_aa: CASTSGLAGGNEQFF
clone_size: many
d_call: TRBD2
v_call: TRBV4-1
j_call: TRBJ2-1

cdr3_nt: TGTGCCAGCGGCTTAGGGAGGGGGCTAGGCAGGGACATTCAGTACTTC
cdr3_aa: CASGLGRGLGRDIQYF
clone_size: many
d_call: -
v_call: TRBV11-2
j_call: TRBJ2-4

cdr3_nt: TGTGCCAGCAGCCAACTGACAGGCTCTGGAAACACCATATATTTT
cdr3_aa: CASSQLTGSGNTIYF
clone_size: many
d_call: -
v_call: TRBV6-5
j_call: TRBJ1-3

cdr3_nt: TGTGCCAGCAGCTTAAACCTGGGGTTATCGAACATTCAGTACTTC
cdr3_aa: CASSLNLGLSNIQYF
clone_size: -
d_call: -
v_call: TRBV7-9
j_call: TRBJ2-4

cdr3_nt: TGCGCCAGCAGGCCCGGACAGGAGAATCAGCCCCAGCATTTT
cdr3_aa: CASRPGQENQPQHF
clone_size: many
d_call: TRBD1
v_call: TRBV5-1
j_call: TRBJ1-5

cdr3_nt: TGTGCCATCAGATCGGGTGGTCCCACAGATACGCAGTATTTT
cdr3_aa: CAIRSGGPTDTQYF
clone_size: many
d_call: -
v_call: TRBV10-3
j_call: TRBJ2-3

cdr3_nt: TGCAGTGCCTCGGGGACTAGCGTAGGAAAAACAGATACGCAGTATTTT
cdr3_aa: CSASGTSVGKTDTQYF
clone_size: many
d_call: TRBD2
v_call: TRBV20-1
j_call: TRBJ2-3

cdr3_nt: TGTGCCAGCAGCCCCACCAGTACAGAGACCCAGTACTTC
cdr3_aa: CASSPTSTETQYF
clone_size: many
d_call: -
v_call: TRBV7-2
j_call: TRBJ2-5

cdr3_nt: TGCGCCAGCAGCTTGGACTACAATGAGCAGTTCTTC
cdr3_aa: CASSLDYNEQFF
clone_size: medium-sized
d_call: -
v_call: TRBV5-1
j_call: TRBJ2-1

cdr3_nt: TGTGCCAGCTCGCCCGGGACAGGAATATACGAGCAGTACTTC
cdr3_aa: CASSPGTGIYEQYF
clone_size: -
d_call: TRBD1
v_call: TRBV18
j_call: TRBJ2-7

cdr3_nt: TGCGCCAGCAGCTTGGACAGCTATGGCTACACCTTC
cdr3_aa: CASSLDSYGYTF
clone_size: -
d_call: -
v_call: TRBV5-1
j_call: TRBJ1-2

cdr3_nt: TGCGCCAGCAGCCTCGGACAGCTACTTAACTATGGCTACACCTTC
cdr3_aa: CASSLGQLLNYGYTF
clone_size: many
d_call: -
v_call: TRBV5-1
j_call: TRBJ1-2

cdr3_nt: TGTGCCAGCAGCCCGAGGGATCAGGGGACTTCACCCCTCCACTTT
cdr3_aa: CASSPRDQGTSPLHF
clone_size: many
d_call: -
v_call: TRBV4-2
j_call: TRBJ1-6

cdr3_nt: TGTGCCAGCAGCTTATTGGGTAGCGGGAGCTCCTACAATGAGCAGTTCTTC
cdr3_aa: CASSLLGSGSSYNEQFF
clone_size: many
d_call: TRBD2
v_call: TRBV7-3
j_call: TRBJ2-1

cdr3_nt: TGCGCCAGCAGCTTAGGACAGTCATACAATGAGCAGTTCTTC
cdr3_aa: CASSLGQSYNEQFF
clone_size: many
d_call: -
v_call: TRBV5-1
j_call: TRBJ2-1

cdr3_nt: TGTGCCAGCAGTTTAGGGACAGGGGTCGTAGATACGCAGTATTTT
cdr3_aa: CASSLGTGVVDTQYF
clone_size: -
d_call: TRBD1
v_call: TRBV12-3/TRBV12-4
j_call: TRBJ2-3

cdr3_nt: TGTGCCAGTAGTTCTCAGGGGGCCAAAAACATTCAGTACTTC
cdr3_aa: CASSSQGAKNIQYF
clone_size: many
d_call: -
v_call: TRBV19
j_call: TRBJ2-4

cdr3_nt: TGTGCCAGCAGTTTTTCTAGTGGTAGCGGGCTGTACGAGCAGTACTTC
cdr3_aa: CASSFSSGSGLYEQYF
clone_size: many
d_call: TRBD2
v_call: TRBV28
j_call: TRBJ2-7

cdr3_nt: TGTGCCAGCAGCGAACCACAGGGGCCCCAAGAGACCCAGTACTTC
cdr3_aa: CASSEPQGPQETQYF
clone_size: many
d_call: TRBD1
v_call: TRBV2
j_call: TRBJ2-5

cdr3_nt: TGTGCCAGCGTACCTAATAGGGGACGGAGCGGCGAGCAGTACTTC
cdr3_aa: CASVPNRGRSGEQYF
clone_size: many
d_call: -
v_call: TRBV7-9
j_call: TRBJ2-7

cdr3_nt: TGCGCCAGCAGCTTGGAGGGGGCAGACACCGGGGAGCTGTTTTTT
cdr3_aa: CASSLEGADTGELFF
clone_size: many
d_call: TRBD1
v_call: TRBV5-1
j_call: TRBJ2-2

cdr3_nt: TGTGCCAGCAGCTTCGGGGGCAATGAGCAGTTCTTC
cdr3_aa: CASSFGGNEQFF
clone_size: many
d_call: -
v_call: TRBV5-6
j_call: TRBJ2-1

cdr3_nt: TGTGCCAGCAGTCGGACCCGCCGCACAGATACGCAGTATTTT
cdr3_aa: CASSRTRRTDTQYF
clone_size: many
d_call: -
v_call: TRBV28
j_call: TRBJ2-3

cdr3_nt: TGTGCCACCAGTGCCGCCTCGGGACCCGGGCAGGAGACCCAGTACTTC
cdr3_aa: CATSAASGPGQETQYF
clone_size: many
d_call: -
v_call: TRBV24-1
j_call: TRBJ2-5

cdr3_nt: TGTGCCAGCAGTTCTCTGGGTCCGAATGAAAAACTGTTTTTT
cdr3_aa: CASSSLGPNEKLFF
clone_size: many
d_call: -
v_call: TRBV6-5
j_call: TRBJ1-4

cdr3_nt: TGTGCCAGCAGTGGGACGGTAAACACTGAAGCTTTCTTT
cdr3_aa: CASSGTVNTEAFF
clone_size: many
d_call: -
v_call: TRBV6-5
j_call: TRBJ1-1

cdr3_nt: TGTGCCAGCAGCGTCACCGGGACTCCCTATGAAAAACTGTTTTTT
cdr3_aa: CASSVTGTPYEKLFF
clone_size: many
d_call: -
v_call: TRBV9
j_call: TRBJ1-4

cdr3_nt: TGCGCCAGCAGCCAAGGGGACGGAGGTTCCTACGAGCAGTACTTC
cdr3_aa: CASSQGDGGSYEQYF
clone_size: many
d_call: -
v_call: TRBV4-1
j_call: TRBJ2-7

cdr3_nt: TGTGCCAGCAGCGCACTAGCGATAGATACGCAGTATTTT
cdr3_aa: CASSALAIDTQYF
clone_size: many
d_call: TRBD2
v_call: TRBV2
j_call: TRBJ2-3

cdr3_nt: TGCGCCAGCAGCTCCCCGGGGACAGGGAGCAATGAGCAGTTCTTC
cdr3_aa: CASSSPGTGSNEQFF
clone_size: many
d_call: TRBD1
v_call: TRBV5-1
j_call: TRBJ2-1

cdr3_nt: TGTGCTAGCAGCTTGCCGGCCGGGGAGCTGTTTTTT
cdr3_aa: CASSLPAGELFF
clone_size: -
d_call: -
v_call: TRBV7-7
j_call: TRBJ2-2

cdr3_nt: TGTGCCAGCAGTTACTCGAACAGGGGGTACGAGCAGTACTTC
cdr3_aa: CASSYSNRGYEQYF
clone_size: many
d_call: TRBD1
v_call: TRBV6-6
j_call: TRBJ2-7

cdr3_nt: TGCAGCGCCCTGCCTCTTGGCACAGATACGCAGTATTTT
cdr3_aa: CSALPLGTDTQYF
clone_size: -
d_call: -
v_call: TRBV29-1
j_call: TRBJ2-3

cdr3_nt: TGTGCCAGCAGCTCCAGCCCGCGGGGGGGAGTAACGGATACGCAGTATTTT
cdr3_aa: CASSSSPRGGVTDTQYF
clone_size: many
d_call: TRBD2
v_call: TRBV9
j_call: TRBJ2-3

cdr3_nt: TGTGCCTGGAAGGGGGCGGCTAGCGGGCTCACAGATACGCAGTATTTT
cdr3_aa: CAWKGAASGLTDTQYF
clone_size: once
d_call: -
v_call: TRBV30
j_call: TRBJ2-3

cdr3_nt: TGTGCCATCAGATCGACTAGCCCGGAGACCCAGTACTTC
cdr3_aa: CAIRSTSPETQYF
clone_size: many
d_call: TRBD2
v_call: TRBV10-3
j_call: TRBJ2-5

cdr3_nt: TGTGCCAGCAGCCTGGACGGGAACTATGGCTACACCTTC
cdr3_aa: CASSLDGNYGYTF
clone_size: many
d_call: -
v_call: TRBV6-2/TRBV6-3
j_call: TRBJ1-2

cdr3_nt: TGTGCCAGCAGTTATGACAGGGAATTTAATCAGCCCCAGCATTTT
cdr3_aa: CASSYDREFNQPQHF
clone_size: many
d_call: TRBD1
v_call: TRBV6-5
j_call: TRBJ1-5